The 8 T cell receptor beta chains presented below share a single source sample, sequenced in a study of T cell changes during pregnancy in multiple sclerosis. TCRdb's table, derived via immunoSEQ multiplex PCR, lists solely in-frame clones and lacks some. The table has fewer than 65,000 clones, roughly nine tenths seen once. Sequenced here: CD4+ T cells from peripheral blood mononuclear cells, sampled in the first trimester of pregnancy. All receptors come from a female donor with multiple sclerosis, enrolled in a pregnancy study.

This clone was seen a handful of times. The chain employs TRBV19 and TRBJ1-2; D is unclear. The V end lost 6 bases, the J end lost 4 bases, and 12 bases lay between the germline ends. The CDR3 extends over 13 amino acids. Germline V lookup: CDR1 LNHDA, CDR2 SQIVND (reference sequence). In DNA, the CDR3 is TGTGCCAGTAGCCTCGGCGGACTCTATGGCTACACCTTC. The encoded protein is CASSLGGLYGYTF. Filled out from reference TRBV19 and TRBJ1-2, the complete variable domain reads DGGITQSPKYLFRKEGQNVTLSCEQNLNHDAMYWYRQDPGQGLRLIYYSQIVNDFQKGDIAEGYSVSREKKESFPLTVTSAQKNPTAFYLCASSLGGLYGYTFGSGTRLTVV.

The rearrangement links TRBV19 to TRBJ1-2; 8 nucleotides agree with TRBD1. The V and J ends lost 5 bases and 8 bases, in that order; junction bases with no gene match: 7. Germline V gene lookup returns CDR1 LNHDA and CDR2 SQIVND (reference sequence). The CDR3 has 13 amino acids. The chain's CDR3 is CASSSGQVMGYTF. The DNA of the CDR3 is TGTGCCAGTAGTTCGGGACAGGTGATGGGCTACACCTTC.

This chain's CDR3 is CASSEAGRGGTEAFF. The CDR3 nucleotides read TGTGCCAGCAGTGAAGCTGGCAGGGGTGGCACTGAAGCTTTCTTT. The chain links TRBV2 to TRBJ1-1; tentative D call: TRBD1 (6 bases). This CDR3 has 15 amino acids. V lost 0 bases to trimming and J lost 4 bases, with 12 bases between them. The V gene's germline CDR1 is SNHLY and CDR2 FYNNEI.

Here the CDR3 DNA reads TGTGCCATCAGTGATTTTCGGACAGGGATGAGTTACGAGCAGTACTTC. Protein product: CAISDFRTGMSYEQYF. V gene TRBV10-3 combines with J gene TRBJ2-7; 8 nucleotides agree with TRBD1. This CDR3 comprises 16 residues. Germline assignment: CDR1 ENHRY and CDR2 SYGVKD. The trim removed 3 bases at V and 4 bases at J, leaving 11 bases unmatched.

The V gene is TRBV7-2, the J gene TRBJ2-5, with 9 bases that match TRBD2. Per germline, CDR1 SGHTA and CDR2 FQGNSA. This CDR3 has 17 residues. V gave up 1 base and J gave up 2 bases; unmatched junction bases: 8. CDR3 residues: CASSLGIWAGGQETQYF. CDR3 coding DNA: TGTGCCAGCAGCTTAGGGATTTGGGCGGGGGGGCAAGAGACCCAGTACTTC.

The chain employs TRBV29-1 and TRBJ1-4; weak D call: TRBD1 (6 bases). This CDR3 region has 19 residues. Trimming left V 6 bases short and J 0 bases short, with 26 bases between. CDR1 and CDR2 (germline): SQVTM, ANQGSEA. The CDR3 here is CSVSTSEVGTYATNEKLFF. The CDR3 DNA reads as TGCAGCGTCTCAACCTCCGAGGTGGGGACATATGCAACTAATGAAAAACTGTTTTTT.

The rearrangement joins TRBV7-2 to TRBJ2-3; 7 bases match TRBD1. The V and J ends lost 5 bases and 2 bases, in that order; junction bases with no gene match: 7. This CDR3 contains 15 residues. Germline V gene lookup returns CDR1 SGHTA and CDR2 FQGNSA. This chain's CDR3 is CASSPRQGFTDTQYF. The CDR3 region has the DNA TGTGCCAGCAGCCCCCGACAGGGATTCACAGATACGCAGTATTTT.

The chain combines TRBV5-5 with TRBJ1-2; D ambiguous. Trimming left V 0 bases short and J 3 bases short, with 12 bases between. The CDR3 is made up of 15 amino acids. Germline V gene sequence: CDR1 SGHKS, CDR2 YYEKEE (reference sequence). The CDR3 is CASSLAPRNYYGYTF. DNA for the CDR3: TGTGCCAGCAGCTTGGCCCCCAGGAACTACTATGGCTACACCTTC.